This T cell receptor (beta chain) was found in a study of Graves' ophthalmopathy and Graves' hyperthyroidism. Whole-study findings and limits: Appearing in blood as well were most expanded thyroid clonotypes above 0.001 frequency. Sensitivity reached roughly 70% and specificity approximately 78% when the model predicted ophthalmopathy progression.

As the template, RNA transcripts were used to amplify TCR beta CDR3 regions. First-round RT-PCR with HTBI primers preceded a second-round multiplex PCR. In TCRdb, the multiplex PCR reads were re-called with MiXCR into one record per CDR3 protein. The sample carries 350,000 to 450,000 distinct CDR3 sequences, 21% recorded once. This clonotype appeared many times. Antigen: not known. The germline V gene encodes CDR1 MDHEN and CDR2 SYDVKM. The CDR3 loop spans 14 amino acids. V was shortened by 6 bases and J by 1 base, with 12 bases between the two germline ends. The authors enrolled newly diagnosed hyperthyroidism patients aged 18 to 65 with under 2 months' duration. PBMCs were density-gradient isolated from roughly 10 ml fresh blood.

The sequenced sample was peripheral blood. J is TRBJ1-1 and V is TRBV28; D is perhaps TRBD1 (5 bases). This clonotype was obtained from a woman aged 18-29 years with stable Graves' hyperthyroidism. CDR3 residues: CASSRAGQNTEAFF. The CDR3, as DNA: TGTGCCAGCAGCCGCGCGGGGCAGAACACTGAAGCTTTCTTT.